This is a list of T cell receptor beta chains from one sample in a study of cytomegalovirus exposure and HLA in healthy donors. Here immunoSEQ multiplex PCR was the method, and the copy in TCRdb shows in-frame clones only, minus some. The sample includes 150,000 to 180,000 clones, about 88% of them seen just once. What was sequenced was PBMCs. These receptors were obtained from a man aged 18 to 35 in good health and CMV-seropositive. Each CDR3 is given without its conserved first and last residue. Fields, in order: CDR3 length, J gene, V gene, CDR3 protein.

14 TRBJ1-1 TRBV4-2 ASSLYGSGGNTEAF
13 TRBJ2-3 TRBV5-6 ASSVGLASTDTQY
13 TRBJ1-4 TRBV5-6 ASSLDGGGTEKLF
11 TRBJ2-5 TRBV19 ASSIDEEETQY
14 TRBJ2-7 TRBV6-5 ASSYRRGLATYEQY
14 TRBJ2-2 TRBV6-4 ASSDFGGDNTGELF
18 TRBJ2-1 TRBV27 ASSLLAGATRGLSYNEQF
13 TRBJ2-1 TRBV7-2 ASSLTTGAYNEQF
13 TRBJ2-7 TRBV5-1 ASSFVSGSSGEQY
11 TRBJ1-6 TRBV6-5 ASSYRERSPLH
15 TRBJ2-1 TRBV9 ASSPLGQRSPYNEQF
16 TRBJ2-7 TRBV6-1 ASSEIQGPSGRVDEQY
13 TRBJ1-1 TRBV5-6 ASSFVGAWNTEAF
15 TRBJ2-3 TRBV4-2 ASSQEVEREIPDTQY
11 TRBJ1-1 TRBV11-3 ASSLGTKYEAF
12 TRBJ1-1 TRBV7-9 ASSPRDRNTEAF
10 TRBJ2-3 TRBV7-9 ASSRVTDTQY
13 TRBJ2-4 TRBV7-9 ASSPLVDRKNIQY
11 TRBJ2-1 TRBV12-5 ASGLVAGDEQF
13 TRBJ2-3 TRBV6-5 ASSYRGQGRDTQY
15 TRBJ2-1 TRBV5-6 ASSEGVVRTSYNEQF
8 TRBJ2-7 TRBV23-1 ASRGQGQY
14 TRBJ1-4 TRBV5-1 ASSLGARATNEKLF
14 TRBJ2-2 TRBV7-7 ATQLPLTSPGGELF
12 TRBJ2-2 TRBV19 ASSIQLGRGELF
9 TRBJ2-1 TRBV2 ASSQGNEQF
9 TRBJ2-3 TRBV11-2 ASSLLDTQY
13 TRBJ1-5 TRBV6-5 ASSRGAHSNQPQH
13 TRBJ2-7 TRBV13 ASSPSGGASYEQY
16 TRBJ2-3 TRBV7-9 ASSPTSGRARNTDTQY
11 TRBJ1-4 TRBV2 ATKDIPTGKLF
11 TRBJ1-4 TRBV27 ASSPRGLGKLF
13 TRBJ1-1 TRBV19 ASSIGTGGGTEAF
12 TRBJ1-2 TRBV19 ASSIRGAGDGYT
13 TRBJ2-1 TRBV6-5 ASSLSSGSGYEQF
13 TRBJ1-2 TRBV19 ASRLAGQTNYGYT